Below, 14 T cell receptor beta chains from the same sample are listed, as sequenced in a study of T cell repertoires in cytomegalovirus infection. TCRdb re-derived calls from the reads in MiXCR, one entry per CDR3 protein. The sample lists approximately 73,000 distinct CDR3 sequences; approximately 39% were seen once. For these receptors, no antigen is known. This material consisted of CD8+ T cells from cultured PBMCs, taken from culture after CMV antigen stimulation. These receptors were taken from a human donor in good health (CMV status not recorded). Some clones in this sample may be carry-over from other donors' samples.

The gene calls are TRBV27 and TRBJ2-2; no definite D call. Germline lookup yields CDR1 MNHEY and CDR2 SMNVEV (reference sequence). CDR3 length: 12 residues. V lost 6 bases, J lost 0 bases, and 2 bases lay in between. Written as DNA, the CDR3 is TGTGCCAGCAGCACGAACACCGGGGAGCTGTTTTTT. This gives the protein CASSTNTGELFF.

J is TRBJ2-3 and V is TRBV28, with D unclear. Germline lookup yields CDR1 MDHEN and CDR2 SYDVKM. The CDR3 spans 13 residues. V dropped 3 bases and J dropped 6 bases, with 10 bases sitting between them. For the CDR3, the DNA is TGTGCCAGCAGTTTGTATTCGGTGGATACGCAGTATTTT. Translation gives CASSLYSVDTQYF.

The CDR3 spells CASSPPGQIVVSTEAFF. In nucleotides, the CDR3 is TGTGCCAGCTCGCCTCCGGGACAGATTGTAGTGAGCACTGAAGCTTTCTTT. The V call is TRBV18, the J call TRBJ1-1; 7 nucleotides agree with TRBD1. CDR1 and CDR2 from the germline V gene are KGHSH and LQKENI. V shed 6 bases and J 4 bases; nucleotides not matched to a gene: 17. CDR3 length: 17 residues.

This clonotype was seen more than once but under ten times. This chain joins TRBV11-2 and TRBJ2-1, with D hard to call. The CDR3 runs to 10 residues. V was pared by 1 base and J by 10 bases, with 2 bases between. Germline assignment: CDR1 SGHAT and CDR2 FQNNGV. The DNA of the CDR3 is TGTGCCAGCAGCTTAGGGGAGCAGTTCTTC. Protein: CASSLGEQFF.

CDR3 DNA sequence: TGTGCCAGCAGCTTAGGTTCCGGGCAGGAAACCGGAGAGACCCAGTACTTC. Translation gives CASSLGSGQETGETQYF. The chain has TRBV11-2 and TRBJ2-5; D is unclear. With 1 base removed from V and 4 bases from J, the gap between germline ends came to 19 bases. The CDR3 runs 17 residues. From germline, CDR1 is SGHAT and CDR2 FQNNGV.

This clonotype was seen a handful of times. This chain links TRBV11-1 with TRBJ2-1; 8 positions match TRBD2. The CDR3 sequence is 16 residues long. Per germline, CDR1 SGHAT and CDR2 FQDESV (reference sequence). V shed 4 bases and J 0 bases; nucleotides not matched to a gene: 5. The CDR3 sequence: CASSSLAGTSYNEQFF. CDR3 bases: TGTGCCAGCAGCTCATTAGCGGGGACCTCCTACAATGAGCAGTTCTTC.

V gene TRBV27 combines with J gene TRBJ2-6, with D maybe TRBD2 (7 bases). This CDR3 region has 13 residues. Trimming removed 4 bases from V and 13 bases from J, with 14 bases in between. Looked up from germline, CDR1 is MNHEY and CDR2 is SMNVEV (reference sequence). The CDR3 is CASSSGGLRVLTF. DNA of the CDR3: TGTGCCAGCAGTTCGGGGGGCTTAAGGGTCCTGACTTTC.

The J gene is TRBJ1-6, the V gene TRBV19; TRBD1 is a possible D gene (5 bases). The CDR3 sequence is 14 residues long. Germline assignment: CDR1 LNHDA and CDR2 SQIVND (reference sequence). V gave up 3 bases and J gave up 9 bases, with 12 bases separating them. CDR3 sequence reads: CASSIEEGRSPLHF. CDR3 sequence (DNA): TGTGCCAGTAGTATTGAGGAGGGACGTTCACCCCTCCACTTT.

The V gene is TRBV7-2, the J gene TRBJ1-2, with a possible D match to TRBD1 (5 bases). The germline V and J ends were trimmed by 3 bases and 5 bases, with 13 bases remaining between them. This CDR3 is 14 amino acids long. Germline CDR1 SGHTA, CDR2 FQGNSA. In nucleotides, the CDR3 is TGTGCCAGCAGCTTGGCGAGCAGGGATTATGGCTACACCTTC. Encoded protein: CASSLASRDYGYTF.

This chain links TRBV7-6 with TRBJ1-1; D is ambiguous. CDR3 length equals 13 residues. CDR1 and CDR2 from the germline V gene are SGHVS and FNYEAQ. Trimming left V 1 base short and J 6 bases short, with 9 bases between. The CDR3 DNA reads as TGTGCCAGCAGCTTAGTTGTTGGGTCTGAAGCTTTCTTT. This sequence encodes CASSLVVGSEAFF.

This clonotype was counted only a few times. The chain links TRBV6-5 to TRBJ1-2, with 7 bases fitting TRBD1. The germline V gene has CDR1 MNHEY and CDR2 SVGAGI. Trimming removed 6 bases from V and 4 bases from J; junction bases left unmatched: 14. This CDR3 region has 16 residues. CDR3 amino acids: CASSRDSSSATYGYTF. The CDR3 DNA sequence: TGTGCCAGCAGCCGGGACAGTTCCTCGGCTACCTATGGCTACACCTTC.

The chain has TRBV7-2 and TRBJ2-7, with D unclear. Germline V gene data show CDR1 as SGHTA and CDR2 as FQGNSA. CDR3 length: 14 residues. Between the trimmed V and J ends, which lost 1 base and 3 bases, there was a span of 10 bases. CDR3 residues: CASSLGVRDYEQYF. CDR3 in DNA: TGTGCCAGCAGCTTAGGAGTACGCGACTACGAGCAGTACTTC. The whole variable domain, remainder taken from reference TRBV7-2 and TRBJ2-7, is GAGVSQSPSNKVTEKGKDVELRCDPISGHTALYWYRQSLGQGLEFLIYFQGNSAPDKSGLPSDRFSAERTGGSVSTLTIQRTQQEDSAVYLCASSLGVRDYEQYFGPGTRLTVT.

The rearrangement uses TRBV4-1 and TRBJ2-7, with TRBD2 matching 9 bases. The germline gives CDR1 MGHRA, CDR2 YSYEKL. CDR3 length: 14 amino acids. The J segment lost 3 bases and the V segment lost 2 bases, leaving 2 bases of the junction unmatched. This CDR3 reads CASSQLTSGYEQYF. The CDR3 coding sequence is TGCGCCAGCAGCCAATTGACTAGCGGCTACGAGCAGTACTTC.

J is TRBJ1-4 and V is TRBV7-2, with a tentative D call TRBD1 (5 bases). V was trimmed by 1 base and J by 7 bases, leaving 13 bases between them. Germline assignment: CDR1 SGHTA and CDR2 FQGNSA. This CDR3 has 15 amino acids. The DNA for the CDR3 is TGTGCCAGCAGCTTAGTTGGGGACTGGGCTGAAAAACTGTTTTTT. Its translation is CASSLVGDWAEKLFF.